This T cell receptor beta chain is from a study of T cells expressing NK-cell markers. About the research overall: Seven donors tested HCMV-seropositive and one tested seronegative among the eight sequenced.

The authors made TCR beta cDNA libraries by 5'RACE template switching. This switching added a universal primer site and UMIs. Each CDR3 protein gets one entry in TCRdb, which reprocessed the 5' RACE reads and gives no DNA. This listing includes 160,000 or so distinct CDR3 sequences. Germline values: CDR1 SGHRS, CDR2 YFSETQ. CDR3 length: 15 residues. The clonotype originates from a woman between 18 and 70 years old in good health. V and J are TRBV5-1 and TRBJ2-1; the TRBD2 assignment by TCRdb is unverifiable without DNA. Specimen: blood T cells: a sorted CD56 or NKG2C T cell subset, CD4+ or CD8+ T cells, or bulk PBMC T cells (not recorded which). The chain's CDR3 is CASSVPAGLGNEQFF.